Listed below are T cell receptor beta chains from one sample, sequenced in a study of blood T cell repertoires in COVID-19. Sequencing used immunoSEQ multiplex PCR; TCRdb keeps in-frame clones, though not all of them. The sample holds roughly 280,000 clones, 70% to 90% seen once. Sequenced: peripheral blood. The receptors stem from a man younger than 40 with active or convalescent COVID-19. Each CDR3 is given with its conserved first and last residue. The order of the fields is J gene, D gene, clone size, V gene, CDR3 protein, CDR3 DNA. The D gene is left open where the match is weak. Not all rows give a size; the values are once, few, many and, for expanded clones, a class.

J: TRBJ2-1
D: TRBD2
size: -
V: TRBV7-9
CDR3: CASSLSLAGGSSYNEQFF
DNA: TGTGCCAGCAGCTTATCACTAGCGGGGGGGAGCTCCTACAATGAGCAGTTCTTC

J: TRBJ2-2
D: -
size: few
V: TRBV28
CDR3: CATQPGDTGELFF
DNA: TGTGCCACCCAACCCGGAGACACCGGGGAGCTGTTTTTT

J: TRBJ2-6
D: TRBD1
size: -
V: TRBV27
CDR3: CASSSGQSGANVLTF
DNA: TGTGCCAGCAGTTCGGGACAGTCTGGGGCCAACGTCCTGACTTTC

J: TRBJ2-2
D: -
size: -
V: TRBV12-3/TRBV12-4
CDR3: CASSFVYNGELFF
DNA: TGTGCCAGCAGTTTTGTTTATAACGGGGAGCTGTTTTTT

J: TRBJ2-7
D: -
size: -
V: TRBV27
CDR3: CASSSSTGIAMGEQYF
DNA: TGTGCCAGCAGTTCGTCTACAGGGATTGCCATGGGGGAGCAGTACTTC

J: TRBJ1-2
D: -
size: -
V: TRBV5-1
CDR3: CASATQPGDYGYTF
DNA: TGCGCCAGCGCCACCCAACCCGGGGACTATGGCTACACCTTC

J: TRBJ2-7
D: -
size: -
V: TRBV19
CDR3: CASSLGRYEQYF
DNA: TGTGCCAGTAGTTTGGGGAGGTACGAGCAGTACTTC

J: TRBJ1-2
D: -
size: -
V: TRBV6-1
CDR3: CASSENTGHNYGYTF
DNA: TGTGCCAGCAGTGAAAACACAGGGCACAACTATGGCTACACCTTC

J: TRBJ1-5
D: -
size: -
V: TRBV19
CDR3: CASSIHSTTQPQHF
DNA: TGTGCCAGTAGTATCCACTCTACCACTCAGCCCCAGCATTTT

J: TRBJ2-7
D: -
size: -
V: TRBV11-2
CDR3: CASSLVSGIGDEQYF
DNA: TGTGCCAGCAGCTTAGTTTCAGGGATCGGCGACGAGCAGTACTTC

J: TRBJ2-3
D: -
size: once
V: TRBV2
CDR3: CASRPNTDTQYF
DNA: TGTGCCAGCCGTCCTAACACAGATACGCAGTATTTT

J: TRBJ2-1
D: -
size: -
V: TRBV21-1
CDR3: CASSERLVIKAREQFF
DNA: TGTGCCAGCAGCGAGCGACTAGTTATTAAGGCACGGGAGCAGTTCTTC

J: TRBJ1-6
D: -
size: once
V: TRBV11-2
CDR3: CASSFPRGANSPLHF
DNA: TGTGCCAGCAGCTTCCCTCGGGGGGCTAATTCACCCCTCCACTTT

J: TRBJ2-1
D: TRBD2
size: -
V: TRBV7-2
CDR3: CASNPSRDYLSEQFF
DNA: TGTGCCAGCAATCCTTCCCGGGACTACCTTAGTGAGCAGTTCTTC

J: TRBJ2-7
D: TRBD1
size: -
V: TRBV19
CDR3: CASSMAQGASYEQYF
DNA: TGTGCCAGTAGTATGGCACAGGGGGCTTCCTACGAGCAGTACTTC